Here is one TCR beta chain with its context. Its cognate antigen is unknown. The sample belongs to a study of cytomegalovirus exposure and HLA in healthy donors. The study, taken as a whole, reports: An assumption of roughly uniform sequencing depth across donors underlay the presence/absence analyses. The study dropped some indistinguishable V segments, TRBV6-2 and TRBV6-3 among them. The CMV antigen specificity of three CMV-associated chains was confirmed through in vitro analysis.

V shed 1 base, J shed 6 bases, and the junction held 6 bases outside the gene matches. The CDR3 is 15 amino acids. CDR1 and CDR2 (germline): SGHAT, FQDESV (reference sequence). The PCR used 60 Vbeta and 13 Jbeta primers. Generated by immunoSEQ multiplex PCR, the TCRdb table keeps only in-frame clones and is missing some. This sample has over 100,000 clones; approximately 87% occur once, and the top ten carry more than 1.5%. The receptor was isolated from a man aged 35-49 years in good health and CMV-seronegative. The chain uses TRBV11-1 and TRBJ2-1; TRBD2 matches 7 bases. The material sequenced was PBMCs. For the CDR3, the DNA is TGTGCCAGCAGCTTAGAGGTGAGACTAGCCAATGAGCAGTTCTTC. This codes for CASSLEVRLANEQFF.